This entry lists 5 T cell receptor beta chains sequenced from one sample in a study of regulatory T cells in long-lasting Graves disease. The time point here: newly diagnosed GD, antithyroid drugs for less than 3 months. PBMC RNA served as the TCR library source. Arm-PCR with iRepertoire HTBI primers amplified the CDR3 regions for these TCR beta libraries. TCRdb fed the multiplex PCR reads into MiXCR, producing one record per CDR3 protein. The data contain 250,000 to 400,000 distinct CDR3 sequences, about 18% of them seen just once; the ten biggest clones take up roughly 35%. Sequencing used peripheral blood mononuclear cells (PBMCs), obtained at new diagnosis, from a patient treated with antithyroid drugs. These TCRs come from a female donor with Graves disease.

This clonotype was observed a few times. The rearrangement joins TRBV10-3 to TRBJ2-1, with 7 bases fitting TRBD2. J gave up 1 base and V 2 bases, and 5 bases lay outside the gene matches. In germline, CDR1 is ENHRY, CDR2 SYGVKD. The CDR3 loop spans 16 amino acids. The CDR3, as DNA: TGTGCCATCAGTGAGGCAGCGGGGCGATCCTACAATGAGCAGTTCTTC. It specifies CAISEAAGRSYNEQFF.

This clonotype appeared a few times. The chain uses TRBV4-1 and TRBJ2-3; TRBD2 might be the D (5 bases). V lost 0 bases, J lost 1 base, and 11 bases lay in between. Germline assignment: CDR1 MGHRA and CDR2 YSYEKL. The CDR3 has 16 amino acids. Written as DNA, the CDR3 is TGCGCCAGCAGCCAAGAACGGGCGGGCGGCACAGATACGCAGTATTTT. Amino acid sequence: CASSQERAGGTDTQYF.

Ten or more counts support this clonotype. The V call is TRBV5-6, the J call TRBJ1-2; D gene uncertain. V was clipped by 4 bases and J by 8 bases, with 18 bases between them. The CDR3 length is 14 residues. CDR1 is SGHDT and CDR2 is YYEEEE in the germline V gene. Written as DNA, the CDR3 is TGTGCCAGCAGCACCTTACTAATTCAAGGCGGCTACACCTTC. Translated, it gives CASSTLLIQGGYTF.

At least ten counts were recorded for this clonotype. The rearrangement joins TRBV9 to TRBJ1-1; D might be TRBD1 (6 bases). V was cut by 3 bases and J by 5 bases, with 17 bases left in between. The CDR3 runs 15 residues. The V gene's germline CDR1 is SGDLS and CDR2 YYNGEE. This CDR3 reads CASSGRGGLMTEAFF. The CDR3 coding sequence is TGTGCCAGCAGCGGCCGTGGGGGGCTGATGACTGAAGCTTTCTTT.

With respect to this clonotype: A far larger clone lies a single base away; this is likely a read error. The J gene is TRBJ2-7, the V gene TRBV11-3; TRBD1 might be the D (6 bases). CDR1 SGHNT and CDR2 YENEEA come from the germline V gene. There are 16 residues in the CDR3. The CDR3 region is CAGSLDSGQGSYEQYF. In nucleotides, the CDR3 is TGTGCCGGCAGTTTAGATTCGGGGCAGGGGTCCTACGAGCAGTACTTC. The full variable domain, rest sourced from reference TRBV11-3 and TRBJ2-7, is EAGVVQSPRYKIIEKKQPVAFWCNPISGHNTLYWYLQNLGQGPELLIRYENEEAVDDSQLPKDRFSAERLKGVDSTLKIQPAELGDSAVYLCAGSLDSGQGSYEQYFGPGTRLTVT.